These 18 T cell receptor beta chains share one sample of origin, sequenced in a study of blood T cell repertoires in COVID-19. Clones were sequenced by immunoSEQ multiplex PCR, and TCRdb holds only the in-frame ones, with some missing. Counted here are 200,000 or so clones, around 82% occurring once; the ten biggest clones make up less than 8%. The specimen sequenced was PBMCs or T cells enriched from blood (not recorded which). Receptors originate from a woman aged 40 to 55 with acute COVID-19.

The rearrangement uses TRBV28 and TRBJ1-5, with D tentatively TRBD1 (5 bases). CDR3 size: 13 residues. V was trimmed by 5 bases and J by 5 bases, leaving 10 bases between them. CDR1 and CDR2 from the germline V gene are MDHEN and SYDVKM. CDR3 loop: CASSIQGDQPQHF. The CDR3 coding sequence is TGTGCCAGCAGTATTCAGGGTGATCAGCCCCAGCATTTT.

This chain uses TRBV28 with TRBJ1-4; TRBD1 aligns across 10 bases. The trim removed 2 bases at V and 8 bases at J, leaving 14 bases unmatched. Per the germline V gene, CDR1 is MDHEN and CDR2 is SYDVKM. This CDR3 contains 18 residues. CDR3 protein: CASSLLLTGGILREKLFF. CDR3 nucleotides: TGTGCCAGCAGTTTACTTCTGACAGGGGGCATATTGCGCGAAAAACTGTTTTTT.

This clone has more than one count but fewer than ten. The chain employs TRBV19 and TRBJ1-2; D unresolved. The CDR3 is made up of 14 amino acids. V dropped 3 bases and J dropped 4 bases, with 12 bases sitting between them. Per germline, CDR1 LNHDA and CDR2 SQIVND (reference sequence). DNA of the CDR3: TGTGCCAGTAGTATCCGGGTAGGATCCTATGGCTACACCTTC. Amino acids: CASSIRVGSYGYTF.

The chain uses TRBV5-1 and TRBJ2-5; 8 bases align to TRBD2. The length of the CDR3 is 15 residues. Germline V gives CDR1 SGHRS, CDR2 YFSETQ. V lost 4 bases and J lost 5; bases outside the gene matches: 10. The DNA for the CDR3 is TGCGCCAGCAGCCTGTCCAGCGGGGGTGGGGAGACCCAGTACTTC. It codes for CASSLSSGGGETQYF.

The V call is TRBV5-6, the J call TRBJ2-2; unclear D gene. CDR1 and CDR2 (germline): SGHDT, YYEEEE. The CDR3 extends over 14 amino acids. V was cut by 0 bases and J by 4 bases, with 7 bases left in between. The CDR3 DNA reads as TGTGCCAGCAGCTTGGCTACTCGCACCGGGGAGCTGTTTTTT. Protein product: CASSLATRTGELFF.

The chain is built from TRBV19 and TRBJ2-3; maybe TRBD2 (7 bases). V dropped 10 bases and J dropped 6 bases, with 20 bases sitting between them. The germline gives CDR1 LNHDA, CDR2 SQIVND (reference sequence). This CDR3 has 14 amino acids. The CDR3 DNA reads TGTGCCACCACCCATCGGGGGGCGTGGGATACGCAGTATTTT. The encoded protein is CATTHRGAWDTQYF. Looking up the rest from reference TRBV19 and TRBJ2-3 gives the full variable domain: DGGITQSPKYLFRKEGQNVTLSCEQNLNHDAMYWYRQDPGQGLRLIYYSQIVNDFQKGDIAEGYSVSREKKESFPLTVTSAQKNPTAFYLCATTHRGAWDTQYFGPGTRLTVL.

V is TRBV19 and J is TRBJ1-5; TRBD1 might be the D (6 bases). From germline, CDR1 is LNHDA and CDR2 SQIVND (reference sequence). CDR3 length: 12 residues. The V and J ends lost 6 bases and 5 bases respectively, with 8 bases between them. The CDR3 protein is CASSWTDQPQHF. CDR3 DNA sequence: TGTGCCAGTAGCTGGACAGATCAGCCCCAGCATTTT.

The sample holds many counts of this clone. The genes are TRBV7-8 and TRBJ1-3; D uncertain. Germline CDR1 reads SGHVS; CDR2 reads FQNEAQ. Trimming pared 7 bases from V and 0 bases from J, leaving 16 bases between. The CDR3 runs to 16 residues. The CDR3 protein is CASIRLTRSSGNTIYF. The CDR3 nucleotides read TGTGCCAGCATCCGTTTAACCCGGAGCTCTGGAAACACCATATATTTT.

The gene calls are TRBV4-3 and TRBJ2-1; 7 bases map to TRBD2. With 0 bases clipped from V and 2 bases from J, the junction kept 7 bases outside the gene matches. Germline V gives CDR1 LGHNA, CDR2 YSLEER. This CDR3 has 17 amino acids. DNA for the CDR3: TGCGCCAGCAGCCAAGATCTGGACGGGAGGACCTACAATGAGCAGTTCTTC. Its protein product is CASSQDLDGRTYNEQFF.

The chain couples TRBV12-3 or TRBV12-4 to TRBJ1-5; TRBD1 is a possible D gene (6 bases). V lost 5 bases, J lost 4 bases, and 9 bases lay in between. The CDR3 extends over 13 amino acids. The CDR3 DNA reads TGTGCCAGCAGTCTCGGACAGAATCAGCCCCAGCATTTT. This translates into CASSLGQNQPQHF.

This chain uses TRBV28 with TRBJ1-1; the D is unclear. The CDR3 runs 12 residues. Germline values: CDR1 MDHEN, CDR2 SYDVKM. With 3 bases removed from V and 6 bases from J, the gap between germline ends came to 8 bases. The CDR3 sequence: CASSLQRAEAFF. Written as DNA, the CDR3 is TGTGCCAGCAGTTTGCAACGCGCTGAAGCTTTCTTT.

This clone was seen only a few times. The chain links TRBV5-1 to TRBJ2-1, with 12 bases that match TRBD2. The CDR3 has 15 residues. V lost 2 bases, J lost 6 bases, and 3 bases stayed unmatched. CDR1 SGHRS and CDR2 YFSETQ come from the germline V gene. Written as DNA, the CDR3 is TGCGCCAGCAGCTTTGGACTAGCGGGATCCAATGAGCAGTTCTTC. It encodes CASSFGLAGSNEQFF.

This clone showed up many times. The chain carries TRBV7-3 and TRBJ1-2, with TRBD1 identical over 7 bases. The CDR3 consists of 14 residues. The junction had 10 bases not matched to a gene; V was cut back by 5 bases and J by 7 bases. Per the germline V gene, CDR1 is SGHTA and CDR2 is FQGTGA. DNA of the CDR3: TGTGCCAGCAGCCCTAGTAGGACAGGAAGTGGCTACACCTTC. Residues: CASSPSRTGSGYTF.

V gene TRBV29-1 combines with J gene TRBJ1-5; tentatively, D is TRBD1 (6 bases). V was trimmed by 8 bases and J by 0 bases, leaving 11 bases between them. The CDR3 covers 13 residues. CDR1 SQVTM and CDR2 ANQGSEA come from the germline V gene. In DNA form, the CDR3 reads TGCAGCTACGGGACAAGTAGCAATCAGCCCCAGCATTTT. This translates into CSYGTSSNQPQHF. Drawing the rest from reference TRBV29-1 and TRBJ1-5, the complete variable domain is SAVISQKPSRDICQRGTSLTIQCQVDSQVTMMFWYRQQPGQSLTLIATANQGSEATYESGFVIDKFPISRPNLTFSTLTVSNMSPEDSSIYLCSYGTSSNQPQHFGDGTRLSIL.

The rearrangement uses TRBV7-8 and TRBJ2-7, with 7 bases identical to TRBD1. The CDR3 covers 16 residues. Germline V gives CDR1 SGHVS, CDR2 FQNEAQ. The ends lost 4 bases at V and 9 bases at J; junction bases unmatched: 18. CDR3 region: CASSSGQAITGNRQYF. CDR3 bases: TGTGCCAGCAGCTCCGGACAGGCGATAACCGGGAATCGGCAGTACTTC.

The rearrangement links TRBV28 to TRBJ1-5; D call uncertain. Germline V gene data show CDR1 as MDHEN and CDR2 as SYDVKM. This CDR3 has 12 amino acids. Trimming left V 3 bases short and J 7 bases short, with 7 bases between. CDR3 in amino acids: CASSFAGQPQHF. CDR3 sequence (DNA): TGTGCCAGCAGTTTTGCGGGCCAGCCCCAGCATTTT.

The chain uses TRBV6-2 or TRBV6-3 and TRBJ2-7, with TRBD1 identical over 8 bases. J was trimmed by 6 bases and V by 2 bases; bases with no gene match: 3. The germline CDR1 and CDR2 sequences are MNHEY and SVGEGT. The CDR3 runs to 13 residues. The CDR3 loop reads CASSYRTGPEQYF. DNA for the CDR3: TGTGCCAGCAGTTACCGGACAGGGCCCGAGCAGTACTTC.

This clone was seen ten or more times. The CDR3 region has the DNA TGTGCCAGCAGCTTACTAGCGGGAGATCCCCGTGAGCAGTTCTTC. As protein: CASSLLAGDPREQFF. The chain employs TRBV11-2 and TRBJ2-1; 10 bases agree with TRBD2. CDR1 is SGHAT and CDR2 is FQNNGV in the germline V gene. This CDR3 region has 15 residues. The V segment lost 2 bases and the J segment 9 bases; nucleotides outside the gene matches: 7.